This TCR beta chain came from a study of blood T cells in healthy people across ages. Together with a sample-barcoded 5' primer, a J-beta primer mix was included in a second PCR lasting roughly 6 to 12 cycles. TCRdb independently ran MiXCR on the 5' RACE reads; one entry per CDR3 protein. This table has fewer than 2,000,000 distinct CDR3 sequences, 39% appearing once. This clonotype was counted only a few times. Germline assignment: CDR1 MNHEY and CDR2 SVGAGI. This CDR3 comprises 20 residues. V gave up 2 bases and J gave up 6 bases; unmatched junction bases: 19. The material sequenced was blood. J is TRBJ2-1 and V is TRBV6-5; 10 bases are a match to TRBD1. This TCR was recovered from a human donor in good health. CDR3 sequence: CASSYRLGQGRQGFGNEQFF. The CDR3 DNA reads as TGTGCCAGCAGTTACCGGCTGGGACAGGGGAGACAGGGTTTTGGCAATGAGCAGTTCTTC.